This T cell receptor (beta chain) comes out of a study of cytomegalovirus exposure and HLA in healthy donors. About the research overall: Earlier work reported approximately 110 million unique TCR beta sequences from approximately 180 million T cells. Study-wide results and caveats: An assumption of roughly uniform sequencing depth across donors underlay the presence/absence analyses. In a later analysis, TCR beta V- and J-gene trimming was associated with a missense DCLRE1C variant.

Germline assignment: CDR1 SGHTA and CDR2 FQGNSA. This CDR3 has 18 amino acids. The V and J ends lost 4 bases and 0 bases, in that order; junction bases with no gene match: 6. The PCR employed 60 Vbeta primers together with 13 Jbeta primers. The assay was immunoSEQ multiplex PCR, and TCRdb's table has in-frame clones only and misses some. The repertoire holds just over 150,000 clones, roughly 70% seen once, with over 6% in the top ten. A word on this clone: Its antigen is currently unknown.

The sequencing input was PBMCs. The J gene is TRBJ2-7, the V gene TRBV7-2; 16 bases align to TRBD2. This receptor was obtained from a man between 40 and 49 years old in good health and CMV-seropositive. CDR3 bases: TGTGCCAGCAGCTCACCCGGGACTAGCGGGGGGGCCTCCTACGAGCAGTACTTC. This encodes CASSSPGTSGGASYEQYF.